Following are 19 T cell receptor beta chains from one sample sequenced in a study of post-analysis software for immune sequencing data. Findings and caveats of the study: Patients used about five TRBV segments, including TRBV5-6, TRBV5-1 and TRBV20-1, more often than controls.

Their antigens remain unidentified. Included in the TCR beta cDNA libraries were unique molecular identifiers. TCRdb fed the PCR reads into MiXCR, producing one record per CDR3 protein. The sample holds a few hundred thousand distinct CDR3 sequences, about a third seen once. The sequenced sample consisted of blood. The receptors shown here come from a girl between 10 and 17 years old with multiple sclerosis.

This clonotype was seen just once. This chain connects TRBV4-1 to TRBJ2-2; TRBD2 agrees at 11 bases. CDR3 length: 17 amino acids. Germline V gene sequence: CDR1 MGHRA, CDR2 YSYEKL. Germline trimming cut 1 base from V and 8 bases from J; bases unmatched to any gene: 9. The CDR3 DNA is TGCGCCAGCAGCCAAGCAATTCTAGCGGGGGGCAGGGGGGAGCTGTTTTTT. Protein product: CASSQAILAGGRGELFF.

There are a few counts of this clonotype. The rearrangement links TRBV18 to TRBJ2-7, with D tentatively TRBD1 (6 bases). Germline lookup yields CDR1 KGHSH and CDR2 LQKENI. This CDR3 is 14 amino acids long. Deletions cut 5 bases from V and 3 bases from J, with 14 bases between. CDR3 sequence (DNA): TGTGCCAGCTCAGTTAACAGGGTTAACTACGAGCAGTACTTC. The encoded protein is CASSVNRVNYEQYF.

V is TRBV20-1 and J is TRBJ2-3; 8 bases agree with TRBD1. The CDR3 loop spans 14 amino acids. V gave up 3 bases and J gave up 4 bases; unmatched junction bases: 6. Germline lookup yields CDR1 DFQATT and CDR2 SNEGSKA (reference sequence). CDR3 sequence (DNA): TGCAGTGCTAGGGACGACAGGGGATCAGATACGCAGTATTTT. Translated, it gives CSARDDRGSDTQYF.

The chain is built from TRBV6-5 and TRBJ2-3, with D tentatively TRBD1 or TRBD2 (5 bases each). CDR1 and CDR2 (germline): MNHEY, SVGAGI. The V and J ends lost 0 bases and 5 bases respectively, with 9 bases between them. This CDR3 contains 14 residues. The CDR3 coding sequence is TGTGCCAGCAGTTACTCCCCGGGGCAAGATACGCAGTATTTT. This codes for CASSYSPGQDTQYF.

A few counts support this clonotype. This chain joins TRBV4-1 and TRBJ2-2, with D perhaps matching TRBD1 (6 bases). The germline V gene encodes CDR1 MGHRA and CDR2 YSYEKL. The CDR3 length is 15 residues. The V end lost 1 base, the J end lost 3 bases, and 9 bases lay between the germline ends. CDR3 amino acids: CASSQVRGDTGELFF. CDR3 in DNA: TGCGCCAGCAGCCAAGTCAGGGGAGACACCGGGGAGCTGTTTTTT.

This sequence joins TRBV20-1 and TRBJ2-7; 7 nucleotides line up with TRBD2. Germline lookup yields CDR1 DFQATT and CDR2 SNEGSKA (reference sequence). This CDR3 region has 13 residues. With V trimmed by 0 bases and J by 3 bases, 2 bases remained unmatched. CDR3 residues: CSAREGGNYEQYF. In nucleotides, the CDR3 is TGCAGTGCTAGAGAGGGAGGGAACTACGAGCAGTACTTC.

This clonotype was seen more than once but under ten times. The chain has TRBV7-8 and TRBJ2-1; possibly TRBD2 for D (6 bases). The CDR3 has 16 residues. Germline V lookup: CDR1 SGHVS, CDR2 FQNEAQ. V was clipped by 3 bases and J by 0 bases, with 12 bases between them. CDR3 protein: CASSLRGGSSYNEQFF. The CDR3 nucleotides read TGTGCCAGCAGCTTGCGTGGGGGGAGCTCCTACAATGAGCAGTTCTTC.

The rearrangement joins TRBV20-1 to TRBJ1-1, with a possible D match to TRBD1 (5 bases). This CDR3 has 14 residues. V was pared by 6 bases and J by 3 bases, with 17 bases between. The germline gives CDR1 DFQATT, CDR2 SNEGSKA (reference sequence). CDR3 coding DNA: TGCAGTGCCCTAAACGGCGGGGGAGACACTGAAGCTTTCTTT. Protein: CSALNGGGDTEAFF.

This clonotype was observed once. The chain has TRBV5-1 and TRBJ1-4, with TRBD1 as a possible D gene (5 bases). This CDR3 region has 13 residues. Germline lookup yields CDR1 SGHRS and CDR2 YFSETQ. V was clipped by 3 bases and J by 12 bases, with 15 bases between them. CDR3 DNA sequence: TGCGCCAGCAGCTCCGGGACGTCAGAAGAACTGTTTTTT. The encoded protein is CASSSGTSEELFF.

The chain uses TRBV6-5 and TRBJ2-7; 11 bases line up with TRBD1. Germline loops: CDR1 MNHEY, CDR2 SVGAGI. The CDR3 length is 14 residues. The J segment lost 6 bases and the V segment lost 6 bases, leaving 7 bases of the junction unmatched. CDR3 protein: CASRRGGQGGEQYF. Written as DNA, the CDR3 is TGTGCCAGCAGGCGGGGGGGACAGGGGGGCGAGCAGTACTTC.

The chain carries TRBV20-1 and TRBJ2-3; D is unresolved. Trimming stripped 5 bases from V and 2 bases from J, with 14 bases between. The CDR3 is 14 amino acids. Per germline, CDR1 DFQATT and CDR2 SNEGSKA (reference sequence). This chain's CDR3 is CSAPLSAVTDTQYF. Written as DNA, the CDR3 is TGCAGTGCTCCCTTATCGGCTGTCACAGATACGCAGTATTTT.

This clonotype was detected only a few times. The DNA for the CDR3 is TGTGCCAGCAGCGTAGAGCCCGGGTCAGATACGCAGTATTTT. Translation: CASSVEPGSDTQYF. This chain uses TRBV9 with TRBJ2-3, with D hard to call. This CDR3 is built from 14 residues. The V and J ends lost 0 bases and 4 bases respectively, with 9 bases between them. The germline gives CDR1 SGDLS, CDR2 YYNGEE.

The V call is TRBV12-3 or TRBV12-4, the J call TRBJ1-1, with D uncertain. V was pared by 5 bases and J by 4 bases, with 8 bases between. The CDR3 has 12 residues. The CDR3 loop reads CASSPRTTEAFF. CDR3 sequence (DNA): TGTGCCAGCAGTCCCCGGACCACTGAAGCTTTCTTT.

This clonotype showed up just a few times. The V and J genes are TRBV29-1 and TRBJ2-1; D not certain. V lost 7 bases and J lost 5, with 18 bases in between. CDR3 length: 14 residues. The germline V gene has CDR1 SQVTM and CDR2 ANQGSEA. In DNA, the CDR3 is TGCAGCGGTGGGCGACCAGGTACGGACAATGAGCAGTTCTTC. This sequence encodes CSGGRPGTDNEQFF.

In this sample, this clonotype turned up a few times. The V call is TRBV20-1, the J call TRBJ2-1, with D perhaps matching TRBD2 (5 bases). The CDR3 runs to 13 residues. Per germline, CDR1 DFQATT and CDR2 SNEGSKA (reference sequence). V was shortened by 6 bases and J by 6 bases, with 15 bases between the two germline ends. The CDR3 loop reads CSARGLAANEQFF. Here the CDR3 DNA reads TGCAGTGCCCGGGGATTGGCGGCCAATGAGCAGTTCTTC.

V and J are TRBV5-5 and TRBJ2-3; 10 positions match TRBD1. Germline V lookup: CDR1 SGHKS, CDR2 YYEKEE (reference sequence). With V trimmed by 7 bases and J by 4 bases, 9 bases remained unmatched. There are 15 residues in the CDR3. The CDR3 here is CASYRDRGLPDTQYF. The CDR3 nucleotides read TGTGCCAGCTACCGGGACAGGGGCCTCCCAGATACGCAGTATTTT.

This clonotype was seen a handful of times. The genes are TRBV14 and TRBJ2-7; no definite D call. TRBJ2-5 matches the DNA end more closely, so the J call is doubtful. The CDR3 has 13 residues. Germline assignment: CDR1 SGHDN and CDR2 FVKESK. The CDR3 coding sequence is TGTGCCAGCAGCCAAGATATGGGAAAGACCCAGTACTTC. Its translation is CASSQDMGKTQYF.

This clonotype turned up a few times. The V call is TRBV5-1, the J call TRBJ1-1, with no clear D. The CDR3 is 12 amino acids. Germline CDR1 is SGHRS and CDR2 is YFSETQ. Trimming left V 5 bases short and J 0 bases short, with 5 bases between. This CDR3 is CASSAVNTEAFF. The CDR3 nucleotides read TGCGCCAGCAGTGCAGTGAACACTGAAGCTTTCTTT. Variable domain in full (rest from reference TRBV5-1 and TRBJ1-1): KAGVTQTPRYLIKTRGQQVTLSCSPISGHRSVSWYQQTPGQGLQFLFEYFSETQRNKGNFPGRFSGRQFSNSRSEMNVSTLELGDSALYLCASSAVNTEAFFGQGTRLTVV.

The genes are TRBV6-5 and TRBJ1-4, with D hard to call. This CDR3 has 13 amino acids. The germline V gene encodes CDR1 MNHEY and CDR2 SVGAGI. V was clipped by 10 bases and J by 0 bases, with 9 bases between them. CDR3 sequence: CATYSSTNEKLFF. CDR3 DNA sequence: TGTGCCACCTACTCCTCAACTAATGAAAAACTGTTTTTT.